This T cell receptor beta chain is drawn from a study of blood T cell repertoires in COVID-19. After removal of 3 bases from V and 4 bases from J, the junction contained 4 bases not matched to a gene. The CDR3 is 14 residues long. CDR1 MNHNS and CDR2 SASEGT come from the germline V gene. Per the authors' pipeline: The assay estimated nucleated cells by amplifying reference gene primers. Method: immunoSEQ multiplex PCR; TCRdb's copy keeps in-frame clones and lacks some. V, J and clone size derive from that table, while D and trimming were established from the DNA sequence. Here the sample spans 200,000 to 250,000 clones, 84% being singletons.

J is TRBJ1-1 and V is TRBV6-1; 8 bases match TRBD1. The clonotype originates from a woman aged 50 to 65 with active or convalescent COVID-19. Sequences were obtained from peripheral blood. The CDR3 protein is CASSDGQGRTEAFF. As DNA, the CDR3 is TGTGCCAGCAGTGATGGACAGGGTCGCACTGAAGCTTTCTTT.